This T cell receptor beta chain was captured in a study of graft-versus-host responses after intestinal transplantation. As for the study in general: Multivisceral, liver-intestinal, or isolated intestinal transplants were performed in recipients. Recipients across the board were started on anti-thymocyte globulin induction, then kept on tacrolimus and steroids for about 3 years.

Germline CDR1 reads MNHEY; CDR2 reads SMNVEV (reference sequence). CDR3 length: 14 residues. V dropped 3 bases and J dropped 2 bases, with 8 bases sitting between them. With regard to this clone: Its specificity is unknown.

Regarding the study as a whole: When patients had graft-donor T cell macrochimerism, their allografts held high graft-versus-host to host-versus-graft clonal ratios.

The repertoire was sequenced with immunoSEQ multiplex PCR; TCRdb's copy has only in-frame clones and lacks some. The repertoire holds about 94,000 clones, with roughly nine tenths as singletons. The TCR comes from a human donor who received an intestinal transplant. The rearrangement joins TRBV27 to TRBJ1-5; tentatively, D is TRBD1 (5 bases). The specimen was unstimulated CD8+ T cells sorted from spleen or lymph node cells, collected before intestinal transplant. DNA of the CDR3: TGTGCCAGCAGTTTCGGCAGGGGCAATCAGCCCCAGCATTTT. It encodes CASSFGRGNQPQHF.